This TCR beta chain was identified during a study of cytomegalovirus exposure and HLA in healthy donors. Regarding the study as a whole: An analysis was carried out at a later point. It showed that HLA-associated TCR beta chains were more clonally expanded than equally common non-associated chains. TRBV6-2, TRBV6-3 and some other V segments were unresolvable in 87-base-pair reads.

Worth noting for this clone: Its antigen is undetermined.

Per the germline V gene, CDR1 is SGDLS and CDR2 is YYNGEE. Trimming cost V 4 bases and J 0 bases, with 12 bases left between them. The CDR3 has 15 amino acids. PCR primers comprised 60 Vbeta and 13 Jbeta primers. TCRdb keeps only in-frame clones here, not all; method: immunoSEQ multiplex PCR. The sample carries roughly 180,000 clones, more than 70% recorded once. The clonotype comes from a boy younger than 18 in good health and CMV-seronegative. The chain links TRBV9 to TRBJ2-3, with D uncertain. The sequenced sample was PBMCs. The CDR3 sequence is CASSPQTVSTDTQYF. In DNA, the CDR3 is TGTGCCAGCAGCCCACAAACAGTCAGCACAGATACGCAGTATTTT.